This TCR beta chain was captured by sequencing in a study of blood T cell repertoires in COVID-19. Study-level information: COVID-19 samples, acute and convalescent, were from the United States, Italy and Spain.

Study members were between roughly 18 and 89 years old and lived in some 22 US regions. Categorization into cohorts depended on clinical history that participants reported. The study counted Cohort 3 donors as recovered given two negative PCRs, clearance, or symptom resolution. This clone was detected once. Libraries were prepared by immunoSEQ multiplex PCR; TCRdb keeps only in-frame clonotypes and omits some of them. This sample has approximately 470,000 clones, with 75% to 90% found just once. Per the germline V gene, CDR1 is LNHDA and CDR2 is SQIVND (reference sequence). Trimming stripped 5 bases from V and 0 bases from J, with 8 bases between. The CDR3 covers 14 residues.

The genes are TRBV19 and TRBJ1-5; unclear D gene. The TCR originated in a woman between 18 and 29 years old who had recovered from COVID-19. What was sequenced was PBMCs or T cells enriched from blood (not recorded which). DNA of the CDR3: TGTGCCAGTAGTTCTCAGATTAGCAATCAGCCCCAGCATTTT. Residues: CASSSQISNQPQHF. Variable domain in full (rest from reference TRBV19 and TRBJ1-5): DGGITQSPKYLFRKEGQNVTLSCEQNLNHDAMYWYRQDPGQGLRLIYYSQIVNDFQKGDIAEGYSVSREKKESFPLTVTSAQKNPTAFYLCASSSQISNQPQHFGDGTRLSIL.